This T cell receptor (beta chain) was captured by sequencing in a study of cytomegalovirus exposure and HLA in healthy donors. Study conclusions and caveats: Data from an earlier analysis indicated that most TCR beta V segments were productive either about 90% or about 30% of the time.

The study ran its PCR with 60 Vbeta and 13 Jbeta primers. Some clones are missing from TCRdb's copy, which holds only in-frame ones; the method was immunoSEQ multiplex PCR. The sample lists 100,000 to 150,000 clones, roughly 79% occurring once. For this clone: Its antigen is unknown.

CDR3 length equals 16 residues. Germline CDR1 reads SEHNR; CDR2 reads FQNEAQ (reference sequence). Trimming stripped 3 bases from V and 10 bases from J, with 22 bases between. This receptor was identified in a man aged 18 to 29 in good health and CMV-seronegative. The rearrangement joins TRBV7-9 to TRBJ2-1, with a possible D match to TRBD2 (6 bases). The sequencing sample was made of PBMCs. CDR3 residues: CASSFPLREGTLEQFF. The CDR3, as DNA: TGTGCCAGCAGCTTCCCTCTCAGGGAAGGGACTCTGGAGCAGTTCTTC.